This paragraph covers one T cell receptor (beta chain) sequence. This clone occurred once. Its antigen has not been determined. It has no much larger one-base neighbor in the sample; base qualities were not kept. V loses 3 bases, J loses 0 bases, and the germline ends lie 13 bases apart. For CDR1 and CDR2, the germline V gene lists MGHRA and YSYEKL. The CDR3 starts with the cysteine, ends with the phenylalanine, and has 16 residues. The sequence is cut down to CDR3 DNA, 48 bases in frame from base 1. The sample is drawn from a study of shared clonotypes between healthy human individuals (dated by TCRdb to about 2020). Study-wide context: A few men and two women, aged 18 to 49 years, made up the cohort. For each donor, CD4 naive and CD4 memory were each run on three plates, CD8 naive on two plates, and CD8 memory on one plate. Blood TCR repertoires of about 5 healthy adults were deeply sequenced to estimate repertoire size and the extent of clonotype sharing between individuals. To increase sequencing depth and limit assay-specific biases, TCR repertoire library preparation and sequencing were carried out by different laboratories using diverse techniques. Leukapheresis yielded between about 0.8 and 9.5 billion PBMCs per donor. Paper-wide results and their limitations: Larger estimated clonotype richness was generally found for naive subsets than for memory subsets. Sharing across a few donors was observed for 5% to 6.5% of naive CD4, over 3% of naive CD8, over 2% of memory CD4, and around 0.44% of memory CD8 clonotypes. Sampling was restricted to blood, and TCR repertoires in tissue are likely to differ from TCR repertoires in blood. Rarefaction of sorted-subset datasets indicated incomplete sequencing despite the large sequencing depth. Pairwise subsampling indicated that sequencing depth was expected to affect the degree of clonotype sharing among donors. The genetic and exposure-history diversity represented was limited by the small number of donors. Compared with non-shared clonotypes, clonotypes shared by all four sorted-subset donors had higher generation probabilities.

For the CD8 naive samples, CD45RO-negative cells were positively selected for CCR7, yielding a CD45RA+CCR7+ population from which TemRA cells were excluded. The donors were healthy, HIV-negative adults with no recently reported acute infections or vaccinations. All donors were Caucasian adults living in Nashville, Tennessee, USA. After blood collection by leukapheresis, PBMCs were isolated using Ficoll-Histopaque density gradient centrifugation and then cryopreserved in the vapor phase of liquid nitrogen. Analytical flow cytometry was used to check the purity and quantity of each magnetically sorted T cell population. From each sorted fraction, genomic DNA was isolated and quantified by UV absorbance on a Nanodrop 2000c. Using the deep immunoSEQ assay, TCR CDR3 regions were amplified from genomic DNA by multiplex PCR. For each cell subset, the extracted genomic DNA was distributed evenly across all wells of several immunoSEQ 96-well plates, and each plate served as one replicate. For sorted subsets, each replicate PCR was loaded with approximately 200 ng genomic DNA, equivalent to approximately 27,000 T cell genomes. Purified libraries were quantified with a Qubit 3.0 fluorometer, sized on a Bioanalyzer 2100, and re-quantified with the KAPA Library Quantification kit. A separate single-read 150-cycle Illumina NextSeq 550 flow cell was used to sequence each immunoSEQ 96-well plate. Turning to the authors' computational methods: Because the immunoSEQ output held only junctional sequences and lacked quality scores, the filtering could not match the filtering applied to full-length reads. To assign V/J genes and CDR3, sequences were annotated using PyIR, a Python wrapper for IgBLAST v1.9, with IMGT germline references. Reads with weak V/J assignments (E-value above 1e-6), missing CDR3, stop codons, out-of-frame junctions, or ambiguous translated residues were removed. V3J clonotypes were defined as sequences sharing an identical inferred V gene, J gene, and CDR3 amino acid sequence. Percentage overlap between repertoires was computed as shared unique clonotypes divided by the size of the smaller repertoire. RTK rarefaction, the Chao1 estimator, and Recon v2.1 estimates of unobserved clonotypes were used to assess repertoire richness. Generation probabilities were computed with OLGA for all TCRbeta clonotypes obtained by the gDNA method from four donors. What TCRdb holds here is the immuneACCESS table cut down to in-frame rearrangements. Part of the clones is not present; checked against another copy, under half of the missing clones reflect an unresolved V gene, and the others are unexplained. The DNA gave D and trimming, while V, J and clone size come from that table. Counted in this sample were over 750,000 clones; about 97% of them appeared once. The ten biggest clones cover about 0.25% of the sample.

The TCR was taken from a man aged 25 to 40 in good health. Sequencing was performed on naive CD8+ T cells sorted from blood. This specimen's cell subset or site label, interpreted: CD45RA+CCR7+. The V gene is TRBV4-1 and the J gene is TRBJ2-3; there is no confident call for the D gene. This receptor carries the CDR3 CASSHFIVTSTDTQYF. The DNA is as follows: TGCGCCAGCAGCCACTTTATAGTAACTAGCACAGATACGCAGTATTTT.